This passage covers 29 T cell receptor beta chains from one sample sequenced in a study of shared clonotypes between healthy human individuals. TCRdb keeps only in-frame clones here, not all; method: immunoSEQ multiplex PCR. In the table there are around 2.5 million clones, approximately 93% of which are singletons. Sequenced input: naive CD4+ T cells from PBMCs. Subset defined: CD45RA+ positively selected. The receptor set was obtained from a man between 18 and 29 years old in good health. Some clones in this sample may be carry-over from other donors' samples.

The chain has TRBV19 and TRBJ2-7; 7 nucleotides line up with TRBD2. From germline, CDR1 is LNHDA and CDR2 SQIVND (reference sequence). The length of the CDR3 is 16 residues. Trimming took 4 bases from V and 6 from J; bases not matched to a gene: 15. Written as DNA, the CDR3 is TGTGCCAGTAGTAGACTTTCCGGACTAGGACGGGCCGAGCAGTACTTC. This translates into CASSRLSGLGRAEQYF.

The chain links TRBV30 to TRBJ2-5, with 11 positions matching TRBD2. CDR3 length equals 15 residues. Germline CDR1 reads GTSNPN; CDR2 reads SVGIG (reference sequence). The ends lost 1 base at V and 3 bases at J; junction bases unmatched: 4. In DNA, the CDR3 is TGTGCCTGGAGTGCTCTAGCGGGAGGTGAAGAGACCCAGTACTTC. It is translated as CAWSALAGGEETQYF. The entire variable domain, with the rest obtained from reference TRBV30 and TRBJ2-5, is as follows: SQTIHQWPATLVQPVGSPLSLECTVEGTSNPNLYWYRQAAGRGLQLLFYSVGIGQISSEVPQNLSASRPQDRQFILSSKKLLLSDSGFYLCAWSALAGGEETQYFGPGTRLLVL.

The chain has TRBV29-1 and TRBJ2-5; D is perhaps TRBD1 (6 bases). The CDR3 is made up of 13 amino acids. Germline V gives CDR1 SQVTM, CDR2 ANQGSEA. With 5 bases removed from V and 5 bases from J, the gap between germline ends came to 15 bases. The CDR3 loop is CSVIQGVGETQYF. The DNA for the CDR3 is TGCAGCGTTATACAGGGTGTGGGGGAGACCCAGTACTTC. Full variable domain (missing parts from reference TRBV29-1 and TRBJ2-5): SAVISQKPSRDICQRGTSLTIQCQVDSQVTMMFWYRQQPGQSLTLIATANQGSEATYESGFVIDKFPISRPNLTFSTLTVSNMSPEDSSIYLCSVIQGVGETQYFGPGTRLLVL.

V usage is TRBV6-1 and J usage is TRBJ1-1; TRBD1 is a possible D gene (5 bases). Trimming pared 2 bases from V and 1 base from J, leaving 11 bases between. The CDR3 is made up of 15 amino acids. CDR1 and CDR2 from the germline V gene are MNHNS and SASEGT. The CDR3 sequence is CASSERVGTNTEAFF. The DNA of the CDR3 is TGTGCCAGCAGTGAAAGGGTGGGGACGAACACTGAAGCTTTCTTT.

The CDR3, as DNA: TGTGCCAGCAGCTTTGCCGGGAGGAACACCGGGGAGCTGTTTTTT. Translated: CASSFAGRNTGELFF. The chain uses TRBV7-3 and TRBJ2-2, with D tentatively TRBD2 (6 bases). This CDR3 contains 15 residues. Germline CDR1 is SGHTA and CDR2 is FQGTGA. Trimming removed 3 bases at V and 1 base at J, with 9 bases between.

The chain couples TRBV2 to TRBJ2-2; TRBD1 matches 7 bases. Germline loops: CDR1 SNHLY, CDR2 FYNNEI. This CDR3 is built from 15 residues. V trimming: 1 base; J trimming: 7 bases; junction bases outside the gene matches: 6. Written as DNA, the CDR3 is TGTGCCAGCAGTGAAGAGGGGGCGTGGGGCGGGGAGCTGTTTTTT. Translated: CASSEEGAWGGELFF.

The V call is TRBV6-5, the J call TRBJ2-1, with 7 bases identical to TRBD1. The length of the CDR3 is 15 residues. Germline V CDR1 and CDR2: MNHEY, SVGAGI. V was pared by 5 bases and J by 3 bases, with 7 bases of the junction left unmatched. This CDR3 reads CASSPVNRGYNEQFF. CDR3 DNA: TGTGCCAGCAGTCCTGTAAACAGGGGCTACAATGAGCAGTTCTTC.

The chain combines TRBV15 with TRBJ1-5; 11 nucleotides agree with TRBD1. V was clipped by 0 bases and J by 7 bases; unmatched bases: 23. The CDR3 sequence is 22 residues long. Germline assignment: CDR1 LNHNV and CDR2 YYDKDF (reference sequence). CDR3 protein: CATSRDRRAGRGQGEFGQPQHF. The CDR3 nucleotides are TGTGCCACCAGCAGAGATCGGAGGGCAGGGAGGGGACAGGGGGAATTCGGGCAGCCCCAGCATTTT.

The chain links TRBV7-6 to TRBJ1-6; D unclear. The ends were cut back, 5 bases at V and 7 bases at J, with 15 bases in the middle. Per germline, CDR1 SGHVS and CDR2 FNYEAQ. The CDR3 has 15 residues. The CDR3 region has the DNA TGTGCCAGCAGCCCCAGGAGGCAGGAAAATTCACCCCTCCACTTT. Amino acids: CASSPRRQENSPLHF.

This clone has only one observation. The rearrangement uses TRBV7-2 and TRBJ1-2, with D perhaps TRBD1 (5 bases). With 3 bases removed from V and 1 base from J, the gap between germline ends came to 12 bases. The CDR3 length is 15 residues. The germline V gene has CDR1 SGHTA and CDR2 FQGNSA. Here the CDR3 reads CASSLRQSINYGYTF. The CDR3 DNA sequence: TGTGCCAGCAGCTTGAGACAGAGCATTAACTATGGCTACACCTTC.

The chain is built from TRBV10-3 and TRBJ2-5, with a possible D match to TRBD2 (5 bases). The tail of the sequence fits TRBJ2-7 better, so the J call may be wrong. The CDR3 length is 14 residues. The germline V gene has CDR1 ENHRY and CDR2 SYGVKD. Written as DNA, the CDR3 is TGTGCCATCAGTGACTCAAAGGGAGTTTACGAGCAGTACTTC. It specifies CAISDSKGVYEQYF.

V is TRBV19 and J is TRBJ2-2; D is perhaps TRBD1 (6 bases). Germline CDR1 LNHDA, CDR2 SQIVND (reference sequence). The V and J ends lost 0 bases and 3 bases respectively, with 8 bases between them. This CDR3 contains 15 residues. The CDR3 sequence is CASSIEQGDTGELFF. CDR3 coding DNA: TGTGCCAGTAGTATAGAACAGGGAGACACCGGGGAGCTGTTTTTT.

This sequence joins TRBV15 and TRBJ1-2, with D hard to call. CDR1 is LNHNV and CDR2 is YYDKDF in the germline V gene (reference sequence). V was pared by 0 bases and J by 7 bases, with 12 bases between. The CDR3 spans 14 residues. The CDR3 sequence is CATSRDKGFGGYTF. The CDR3 coding sequence is TGTGCCACCAGCAGAGATAAGGGTTTCGGTGGCTACACCTTC.

The gene calls are TRBV28 and TRBJ1-2; D possibly corresponds to TRBD1 (5 bases). Trimming took 2 bases from V and 3 from J, leaving 13 bases between them. Germline CDR1 is MDHEN and CDR2 is SYDVKM. The CDR3 has 15 amino acids. The CDR3 nucleotides are TGTGCCAGCAGTTTAGATCCAGGGAGATACTATGGCTACACCTTC. It codes for CASSLDPGRYYGYTF.

This clone was counted once. V usage is TRBV9 and J usage is TRBJ2-2; 8 bases line up with TRBD2. The CDR3 runs 18 residues. Germline V lookup: CDR1 SGDLS, CDR2 YYNGEE. Trimming at V came to 0 bases and at J to 5 bases, leaving 12 bases not matched to a gene. The CDR3 loop reads CASSVGAGRAMGTGELFF. Written as DNA, the CDR3 is TGTGCCAGCAGCGTAGGGGCCGGGAGGGCCATGGGGACCGGGGAGCTGTTTTTT.

The rearrangement joins TRBV7-3 to TRBJ2-3, with D uncertain. V was trimmed by 4 bases and J by 2 bases, leaving 10 bases between them. From germline, CDR1 is SGHTA and CDR2 FQGTGA. The CDR3 is 14 amino acids. Here the CDR3 reads CASSSGWSTDTQYF. The CDR3 DNA reads TGTGCCAGCAGCTCCGGTTGGTCCACAGATACGCAGTATTTT. The variable domain in full, completed from reference TRBV7-3 and TRBJ2-3, reads GAGVSQTPSNKVTEKGKYVELRCDPISGHTALYWYRQSLGQGPEFLIYFQGTGAADDSGLPNDRFFAVRPEGSVSTLKIQRTERGDSAVYLCASSSGWSTDTQYFGPGTRLTVL.

The rearrangement joins TRBV14 to TRBJ1-1; D not resolved. The CDR3 spans 13 residues. V lost 3 bases, J lost 2 bases, and 7 bases lay in between. Germline CDR1 is SGHDN and CDR2 is FVKESK. CDR3 DNA sequence: TGTGCCAGCAGCCAGGCAGCAAACACTGAAGCTTTCTTT. Translating it yields CASSQAANTEAFF.

The V and J genes are TRBV18 and TRBJ1-4; D uncertain. The CDR3 has 16 residues. V was pared by 3 bases and J by 8 bases, with 19 bases between. Germline V CDR1 and CDR2: KGHSH, LQKENI. CDR3 in DNA: TGTGCCAGCTCACCCCCCGAGGCACCGGGAGGAGAAAAACTGTTTTTT. Protein product: CASSPPEAPGGEKLFF.

The chain has TRBV7-2 and TRBJ2-3; a possible D gene is TRBD2 (6 bases). The CDR3 has 14 residues. With 7 bases removed from V and 4 bases from J, the gap between germline ends came to 15 bases. The germline V gene has CDR1 SGHTA and CDR2 FQGNSA. The DNA of the CDR3 is TGTGCCAGCACTGGGACTCGAACGGCAGATACGCAGTATTTT. This encodes CASTGTRTADTQYF.

This rearrangement joins TRBV6-1 to TRBJ2-1; 8 bases match TRBD1. Germline CDR1 MNHNS, CDR2 SASEGT. CDR3 length equals 16 residues. The trim removed 3 bases at V and 0 bases at J, leaving 4 bases unmatched. The CDR3 sequence is CASSENRGYSYNEQFF. For the CDR3, the DNA is TGTGCCAGCAGTGAGAACAGGGGGTACTCCTACAATGAGCAGTTCTTC.

Of note for this clone: This sample includes further DNA sequences coding for the same CDR3. This chain joins TRBV5-1 and TRBJ2-3, with D perhaps matching TRBD2 (6 bases). In germline, CDR1 is SGHRS, CDR2 YFSETQ. The CDR3 has 15 amino acids. Deletions cut 1 base from V and 0 bases from J, with 9 bases between. In DNA, the CDR3 is TGCGCCAGCAGCTTGAGTGGGGGGAGCACAGATACGCAGTATTTT. Its protein is CASSLSGGSTDTQYF.

The chain couples TRBV10-3 to TRBJ2-1, with D possibly TRBD2 on 6 matching bases. Trimming stripped 10 bases from V and 6 bases from J, with 10 bases between. The germline CDR1 and CDR2 sequences are ENHRY and SYGVKD. The CDR3 runs 11 residues. CDR3 sequence (DNA): TGTGCCACCCGGGGGAGCAATGAGCAGTTCTTC. This sequence encodes CATRGSNEQFF.

The chain joins TRBV5-6 to TRBJ2-2; D is unclear. Per germline, CDR1 SGHDT and CDR2 YYEEEE. Trimming shortened V by 1 base and J by 1 base, and 11 bases separated the two germline ends. The CDR3 has 16 residues. This CDR3 reads CASSLRRIQNTGELFF. Written as DNA, the CDR3 is TGTGCCAGCAGCTTGCGGCGGATTCAGAACACCGGGGAGCTGTTTTTT.

J is TRBJ1-2 and V is TRBV5-6; 7 bases map to TRBD1. J gave up 14 bases and V 4 bases, and 11 bases lay outside the gene matches. The CDR3 runs to 12 residues. Germline values: CDR1 SGHDT, CDR2 YYEEEE. CDR3 region: CASSLGQAVLTF. The CDR3 DNA sequence: TGTGCCAGCAGCCTCGGACAGGCCGTGCTAACCTTC.

The rearrangement links TRBV18 to TRBJ1-3; D is possibly TRBD1 (5 bases). This CDR3 region has 17 residues. The V end was cut by 1 base, the J end by 3 bases, with 16 bases between. Germline V gene data show CDR1 as KGHSH and CDR2 as LQKENI. Written as DNA, the CDR3 is TGTGCCAGCTCACCACATACGCCGGGGGTTGATGGAAACACCATATATTTT. This gives the protein CASSPHTPGVDGNTIYF.

The chain recombines TRBV11-2 with TRBJ1-4; no clear D gene. V gave up 8 bases and J gave up 8 bases, with 6 bases separating them. From germline, CDR1 is SGHAT and CDR2 FQNNGV. The CDR3 spans 10 residues. CDR3 DNA sequence: TGTGCCAGCCGCATCGAAAAACTGTTTTTT. This codes for CASRIEKLFF.

Notes on this clone: One junction end does not reproduce the germline sequence, and a read error may be involved. The V and J genes are TRBV20-1 and TRBJ1-2; the D gene is possibly TRBD1 (5 bases). The germline V gene has CDR1 DFQATT and CDR2 SNEGSKA (reference sequence). The CDR3 contains 10 residues. The CDR3 loop is CSARGDRPPF. In DNA, the CDR3 is TGCAGTGCTAGAGGGGACCGCCCCCCCTTC.

The chain employs TRBV6-1 and TRBJ1-5; D unresolved. The CDR3 spans 15 residues. V lost 4 bases, J lost 5 bases, and 15 bases lay in between. From germline, CDR1 is MNHNS and CDR2 SASEGT. The CDR3: CASSAFEGGYQPQHF. The CDR3 DNA reads TGTGCCAGCAGTGCTTTCGAGGGTGGTTATCAGCCCCAGCATTTT.

The chain couples TRBV7-9 to TRBJ1-3; maybe TRBD1 (5 bases). Germline-derived CDR1 and CDR2 are SEHNR and FQNEAQ (reference sequence). Trimming pared 7 bases from V and 0 bases from J, leaving 22 bases between. This CDR3 has 18 residues. The CDR3 DNA sequence: TGTGCCAGCAACCTGGAGGGGAACAGCTCGTTCTCTGGAAACACCATATATTTT. Amino acids: CASNLEGNSSFSGNTIYF. Complete variable domain (other parts from reference TRBV7-9 and TRBJ1-3): DTGVSQNPRHKITKRGQNVTFRCDPISEHNRLYWYRQTLGQGPEFLTYFQNEAQLEKSRLLSDRFSAERPKGSFSTLEIQRTEQGDSAMYLCASNLEGNSSFSGNTIYFGEGSWLTVV.